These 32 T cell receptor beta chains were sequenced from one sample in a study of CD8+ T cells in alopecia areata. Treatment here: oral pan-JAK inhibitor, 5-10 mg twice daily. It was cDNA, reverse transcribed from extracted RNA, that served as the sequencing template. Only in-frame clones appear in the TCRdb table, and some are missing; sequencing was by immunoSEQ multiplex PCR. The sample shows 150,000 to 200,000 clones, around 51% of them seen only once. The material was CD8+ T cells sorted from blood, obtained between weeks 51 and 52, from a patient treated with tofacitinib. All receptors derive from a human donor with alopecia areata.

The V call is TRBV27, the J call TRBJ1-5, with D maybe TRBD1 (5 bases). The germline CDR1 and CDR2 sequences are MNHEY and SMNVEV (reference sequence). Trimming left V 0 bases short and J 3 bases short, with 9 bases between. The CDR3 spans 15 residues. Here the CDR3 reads CASSLSTGPNQPQHF. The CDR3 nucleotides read TGTGCCAGCAGTTTATCGACGGGACCCAATCAGCCCCAGCATTTT.

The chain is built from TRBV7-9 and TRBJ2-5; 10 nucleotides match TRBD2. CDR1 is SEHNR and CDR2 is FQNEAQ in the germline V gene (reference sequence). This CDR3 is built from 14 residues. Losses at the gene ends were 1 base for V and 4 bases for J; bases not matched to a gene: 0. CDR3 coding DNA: TGTGCCAGCAGCTTAGGGACTAGCGGAGAGACCCAGTACTTC. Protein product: CASSLGTSGETQYF.

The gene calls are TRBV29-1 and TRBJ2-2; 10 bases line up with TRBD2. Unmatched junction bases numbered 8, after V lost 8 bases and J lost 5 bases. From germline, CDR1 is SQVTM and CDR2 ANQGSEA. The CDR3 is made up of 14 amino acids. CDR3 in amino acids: CSTDSGGPTGELFF. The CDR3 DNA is TGCAGCACAGATAGCGGGGGGCCGACCGGGGAGCTGTTTTTT.

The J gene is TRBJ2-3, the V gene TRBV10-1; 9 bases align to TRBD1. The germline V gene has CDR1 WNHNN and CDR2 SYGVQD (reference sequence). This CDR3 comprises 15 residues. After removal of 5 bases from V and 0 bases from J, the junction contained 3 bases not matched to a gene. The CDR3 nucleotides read TGCGCCAGCAGTTTGGACAGGGGTAGCACAGATACGCAGTATTTT. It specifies CASSLDRGSTDTQYF.

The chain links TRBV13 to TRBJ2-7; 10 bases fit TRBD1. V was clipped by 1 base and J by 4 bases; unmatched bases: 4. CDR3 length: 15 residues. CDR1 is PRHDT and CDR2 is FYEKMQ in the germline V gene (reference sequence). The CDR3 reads CASSLAGTGVYEQYF. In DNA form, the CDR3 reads TGTGCCAGCAGCTTAGCCGGGACAGGGGTGTACGAGCAGTACTTC.

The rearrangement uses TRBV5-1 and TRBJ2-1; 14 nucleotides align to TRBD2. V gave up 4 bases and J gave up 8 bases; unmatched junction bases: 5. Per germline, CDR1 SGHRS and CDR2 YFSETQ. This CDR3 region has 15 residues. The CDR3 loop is CASSLGLAGGDEQFF. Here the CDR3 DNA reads TGCGCCAGCAGCCTCGGACTAGCGGGGGGTGATGAGCAGTTCTTC.

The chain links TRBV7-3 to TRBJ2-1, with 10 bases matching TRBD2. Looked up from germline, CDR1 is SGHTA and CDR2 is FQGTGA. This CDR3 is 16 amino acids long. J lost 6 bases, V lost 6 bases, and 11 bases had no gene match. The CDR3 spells CASRPSSGGNLNEQFF. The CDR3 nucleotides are TGTGCCAGCAGACCCTCTAGCGGGGGAAACCTCAATGAGCAGTTCTTC.

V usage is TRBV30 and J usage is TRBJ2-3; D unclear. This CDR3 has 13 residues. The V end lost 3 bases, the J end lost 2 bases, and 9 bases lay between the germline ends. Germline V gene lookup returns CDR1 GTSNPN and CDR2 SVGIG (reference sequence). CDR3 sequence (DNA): TGTGCCTGGAGCTGGGCAGTCACAGATACGCAGTATTTT. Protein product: CAWSWAVTDTQYF.

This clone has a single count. CDR3 nucleotide sequence: TGCGCCAGCAGCTTGGGGGACAGATTGAACACTGAAGCTTTCTTT. Translating it yields CASSLGDRLNTEAFF. V is TRBV5-1 and J is TRBJ1-1; 7 nucleotides line up with TRBD1. The germline gives CDR1 SGHRS, CDR2 YFSETQ. The V segment lost 0 bases and the J segment 0 bases; nucleotides outside the gene matches: 2. The CDR3 spans 15 residues.

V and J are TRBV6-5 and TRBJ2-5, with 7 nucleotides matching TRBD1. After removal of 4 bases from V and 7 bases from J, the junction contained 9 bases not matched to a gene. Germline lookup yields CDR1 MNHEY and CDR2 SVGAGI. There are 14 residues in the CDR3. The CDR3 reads CASSFTGEPRTQYF. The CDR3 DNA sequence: TGTGCCAGCAGTTTTACAGGGGAGCCCAGGACCCAGTACTTC.

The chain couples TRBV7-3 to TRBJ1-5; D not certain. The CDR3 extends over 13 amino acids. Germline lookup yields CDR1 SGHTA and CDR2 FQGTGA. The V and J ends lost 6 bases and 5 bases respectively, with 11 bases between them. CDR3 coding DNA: TGTGCCAGCAGACGTATTACAGATCAGCCCCAGCATTTT. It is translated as CASRRITDQPQHF.

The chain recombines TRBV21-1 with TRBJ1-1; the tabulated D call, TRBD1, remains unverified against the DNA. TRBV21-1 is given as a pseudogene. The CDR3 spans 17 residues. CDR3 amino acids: CASSKKALIQENTEAFF. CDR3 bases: TGTGCCAGCAGCAAAAAAGCCCTAATACAGGAGAACACTGAAGCTTTCTTT.

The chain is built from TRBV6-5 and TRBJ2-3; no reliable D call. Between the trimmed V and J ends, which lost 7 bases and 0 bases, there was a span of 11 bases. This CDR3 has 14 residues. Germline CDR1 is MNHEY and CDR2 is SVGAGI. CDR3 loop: CASTEATSTDTQYF. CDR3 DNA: TGTGCCAGCACCGAAGCAACTAGCACAGATACGCAGTATTTT.

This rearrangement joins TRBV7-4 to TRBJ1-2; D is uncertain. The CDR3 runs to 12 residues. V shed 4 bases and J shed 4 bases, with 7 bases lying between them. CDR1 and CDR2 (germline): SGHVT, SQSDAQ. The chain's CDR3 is CASSCLGYGYTF. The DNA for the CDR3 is TGTGCCAGCAGCTGCCTAGGCTATGGCTACACCTTC. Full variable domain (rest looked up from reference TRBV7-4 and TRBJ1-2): GAGVSQSPRYKVAKRGRDVALRCDSISGHVTLYWYRQTLGQGSEVLTYSQSDAQRDKSGRPSGRFSAERPERSVSTLKIQRTEQGDSAVYLCASSCLGYGYTFGSGTRLTVV.

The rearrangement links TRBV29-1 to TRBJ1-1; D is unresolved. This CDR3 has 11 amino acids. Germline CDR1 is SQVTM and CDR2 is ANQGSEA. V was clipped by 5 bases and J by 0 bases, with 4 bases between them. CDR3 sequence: CSVLLNTEAFF. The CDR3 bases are TGCAGCGTTCTCCTGAACACTGAAGCTTTCTTT.

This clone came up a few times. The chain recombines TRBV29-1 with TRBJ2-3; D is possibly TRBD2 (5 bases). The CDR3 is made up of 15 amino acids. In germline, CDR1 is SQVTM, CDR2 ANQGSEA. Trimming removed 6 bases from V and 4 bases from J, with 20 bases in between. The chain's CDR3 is CSVHWTRVRSDTQYF. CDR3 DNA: TGCAGCGTCCACTGGACGCGGGTCAGATCAGATACGCAGTATTTT.

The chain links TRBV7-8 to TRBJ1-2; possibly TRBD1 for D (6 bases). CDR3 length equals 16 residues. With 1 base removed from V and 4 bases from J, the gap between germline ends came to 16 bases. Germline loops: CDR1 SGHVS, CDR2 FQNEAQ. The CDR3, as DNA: TGTGCCAGCAGCTTAGTGGTCGGGGGGCGCAGCTATGGCTACACCTTC. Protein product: CASSLVVGGRSYGYTF.

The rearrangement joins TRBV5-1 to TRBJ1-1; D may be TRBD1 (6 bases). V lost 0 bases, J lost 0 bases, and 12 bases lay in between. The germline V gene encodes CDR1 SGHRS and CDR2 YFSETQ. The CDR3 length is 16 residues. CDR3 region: CASSLGRGSLNTEAFF. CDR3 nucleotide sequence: TGCGCCAGCAGCTTGGGCAGGGGCAGCTTGAACACTGAAGCTTTCTTT.

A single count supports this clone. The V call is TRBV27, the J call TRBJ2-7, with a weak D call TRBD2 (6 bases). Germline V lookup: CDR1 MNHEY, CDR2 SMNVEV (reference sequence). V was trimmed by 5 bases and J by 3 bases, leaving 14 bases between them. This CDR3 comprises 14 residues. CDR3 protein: CASSLQTAGYEQYF. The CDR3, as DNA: TGTGCCAGCAGTCTCCAAACAGCGGGCTACGAGCAGTACTTC.

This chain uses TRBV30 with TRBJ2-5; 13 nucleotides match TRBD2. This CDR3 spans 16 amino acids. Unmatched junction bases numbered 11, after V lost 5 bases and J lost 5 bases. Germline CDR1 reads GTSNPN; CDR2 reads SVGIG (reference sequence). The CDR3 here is CAWDRGLAGAGETQYF. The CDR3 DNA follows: TGTGCCTGGGATCGAGGACTAGCGGGGGCCGGGGAGACCCAGTACTTC.

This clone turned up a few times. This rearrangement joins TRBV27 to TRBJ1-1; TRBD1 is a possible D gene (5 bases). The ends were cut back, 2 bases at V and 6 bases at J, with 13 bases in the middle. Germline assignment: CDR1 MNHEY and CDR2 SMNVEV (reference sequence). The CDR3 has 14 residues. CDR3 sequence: CASSLEGNLPEAFF. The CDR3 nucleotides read TGTGCCAGCAGTTTAGAGGGGAACCTCCCTGAAGCTTTCTTT.

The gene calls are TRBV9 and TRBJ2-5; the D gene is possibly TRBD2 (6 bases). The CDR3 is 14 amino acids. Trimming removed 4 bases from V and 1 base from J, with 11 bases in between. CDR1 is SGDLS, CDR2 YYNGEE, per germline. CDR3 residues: CASSLGLGQETQYF. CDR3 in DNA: TGTGCCAGCAGCTTGGGACTCGGCCAAGAGACCCAGTACTTC.

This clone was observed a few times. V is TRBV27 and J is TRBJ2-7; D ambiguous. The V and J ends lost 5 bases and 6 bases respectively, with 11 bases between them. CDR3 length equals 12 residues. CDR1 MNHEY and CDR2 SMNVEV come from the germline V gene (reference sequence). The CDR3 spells CASSVDLTEQYF. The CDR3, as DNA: TGTGCCAGCAGTGTGGACCTGACCGAGCAGTACTTC.

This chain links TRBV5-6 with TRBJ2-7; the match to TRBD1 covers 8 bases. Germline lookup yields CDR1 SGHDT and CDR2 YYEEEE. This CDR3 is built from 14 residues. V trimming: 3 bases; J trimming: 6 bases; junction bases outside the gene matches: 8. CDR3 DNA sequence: TGTGCCAGCAGCTCCGGGACAGGAGGGACCGAGCAGTACTTC. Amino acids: CASSSGTGGTEQYF.

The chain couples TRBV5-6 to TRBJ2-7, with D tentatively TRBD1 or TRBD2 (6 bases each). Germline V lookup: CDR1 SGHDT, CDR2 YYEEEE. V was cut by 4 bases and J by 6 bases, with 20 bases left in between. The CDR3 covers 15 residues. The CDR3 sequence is CASSSNREEGGEQYF. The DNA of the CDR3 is TGTGCCAGCAGCAGTAACAGGGAGGAGGGCGGCGAGCAGTACTTC. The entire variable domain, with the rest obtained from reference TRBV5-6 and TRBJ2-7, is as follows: DAGVTQSPTHLIKTRGQQVTLRCSPKSGHDTVSWYQQALGQGPQFIFQYYEEEERQRGNFPDRFSGHQFPNYSSELNVNALLLGDSALYLCASSSNREEGGEQYFGPGTRLTVT.

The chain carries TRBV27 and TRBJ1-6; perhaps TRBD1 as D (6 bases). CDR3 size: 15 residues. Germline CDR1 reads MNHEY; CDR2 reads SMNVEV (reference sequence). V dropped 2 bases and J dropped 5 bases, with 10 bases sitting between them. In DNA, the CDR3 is TGTGCCAGCAGTTTACAGGGGATTAATAATTCACCCCTCCACTTT. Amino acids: CASSLQGINNSPLHF.

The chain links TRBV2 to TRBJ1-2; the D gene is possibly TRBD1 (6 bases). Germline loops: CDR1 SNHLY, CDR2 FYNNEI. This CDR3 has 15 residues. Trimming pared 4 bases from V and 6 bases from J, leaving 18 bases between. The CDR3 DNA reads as TGTGCCAGCAGTGCAGGGGCCCGTTCTCTTGATGGCTACACCTTC. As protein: CASSAGARSLDGYTF.

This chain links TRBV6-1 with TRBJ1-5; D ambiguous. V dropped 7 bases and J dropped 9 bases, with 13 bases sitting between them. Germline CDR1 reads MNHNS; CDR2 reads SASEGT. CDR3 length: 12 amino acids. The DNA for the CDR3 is TGTGCCAGCACAAGTCGTTCCCGGCCCCAGCATTTT. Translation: CASTSRSRPQHF.

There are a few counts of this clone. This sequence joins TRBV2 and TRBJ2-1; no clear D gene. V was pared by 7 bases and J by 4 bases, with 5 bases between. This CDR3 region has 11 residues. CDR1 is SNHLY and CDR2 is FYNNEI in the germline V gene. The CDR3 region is CASTEYNEQFF. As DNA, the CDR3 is TGTGCCAGCACCGAATACAATGAGCAGTTCTTC.

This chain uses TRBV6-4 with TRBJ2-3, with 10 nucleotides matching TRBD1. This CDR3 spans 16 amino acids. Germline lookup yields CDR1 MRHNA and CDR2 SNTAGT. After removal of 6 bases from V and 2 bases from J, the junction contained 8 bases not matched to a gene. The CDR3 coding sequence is TGTGCCAGCAGCTCGACAGGGGGCTTTACCACAGATACGCAGTATTTT. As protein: CASSSTGGFTTDTQYF.

The CDR3 sequence is CASSQRSGAGTDTQYF. The CDR3 coding sequence is TGTGCCAGCAGCCAACGTAGCGGGGCTGGCACAGATACGCAGTATTTT. The V gene is TRBV7-9, the J gene TRBJ2-3; TRBD2 matches at 8 bases. Trimming removed 5 bases from V and 1 base from J; junction bases left unmatched: 8. Germline V gene sequence: CDR1 SEHNR, CDR2 FQNEAQ (reference sequence). The CDR3 covers 16 residues.

The CDR3 protein is CASSPRTATNEKLFF. DNA of the CDR3: TGTGCCAGCTCACCAAGGACTGCAACTAATGAAAAACTGTTTTTT. This sequence joins TRBV18 and TRBJ1-4; D is uncertain. CDR1 KGHSH and CDR2 LQKENI come from the germline V gene. The CDR3 runs to 15 residues. Trimming took 2 bases from V and 0 from J, leaving 7 bases between them.